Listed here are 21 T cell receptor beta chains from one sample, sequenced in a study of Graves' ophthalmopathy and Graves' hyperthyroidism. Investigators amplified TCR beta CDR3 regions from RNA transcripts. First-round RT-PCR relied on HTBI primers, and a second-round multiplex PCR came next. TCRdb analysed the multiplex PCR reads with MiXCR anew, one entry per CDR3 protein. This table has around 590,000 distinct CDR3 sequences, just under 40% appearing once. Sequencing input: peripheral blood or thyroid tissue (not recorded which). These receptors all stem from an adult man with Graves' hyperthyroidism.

CDR3 bases: TGTGCCAGCAGACCTGCAGCGGGGGAGAACACTGAAGCTTTCTTT. It encodes CASRPAAGENTEAFF. The rearrangement joins TRBV2 to TRBJ1-1, with D possibly matching TRBD1 (5 bases). This CDR3 has 15 residues. Germline V gene lookup returns CDR1 SNHLY and CDR2 FYNNEI. V lost 6 bases and J 1 base, leaving 15 bases between the germline ends.

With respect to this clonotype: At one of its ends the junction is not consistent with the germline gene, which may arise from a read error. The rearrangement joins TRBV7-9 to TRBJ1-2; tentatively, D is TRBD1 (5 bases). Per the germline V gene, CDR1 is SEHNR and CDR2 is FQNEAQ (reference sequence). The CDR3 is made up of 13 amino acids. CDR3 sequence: CAGSLAGTGGNTF. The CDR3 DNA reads TGTGCCGGCAGCTTAGCGGGGACGGGAGGAAACACCTTC.

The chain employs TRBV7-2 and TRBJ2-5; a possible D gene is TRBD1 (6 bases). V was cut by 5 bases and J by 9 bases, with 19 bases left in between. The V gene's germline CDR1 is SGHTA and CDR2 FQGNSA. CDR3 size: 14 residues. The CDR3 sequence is CASSLQGGNQPQYF. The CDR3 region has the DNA TGTGCCAGCAGCCTACAGGGTGGCAATCAGCCCCAGTACTTC.

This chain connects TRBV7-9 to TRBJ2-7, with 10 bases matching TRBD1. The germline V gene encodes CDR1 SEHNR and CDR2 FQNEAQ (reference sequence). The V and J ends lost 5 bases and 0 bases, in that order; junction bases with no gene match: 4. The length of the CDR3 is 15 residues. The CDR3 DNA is TGTGCCAGCAGCAATGACAGGGGGCTCTCCTACGAGCAGTACTTC. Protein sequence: CASSNDRGLSYEQYF.

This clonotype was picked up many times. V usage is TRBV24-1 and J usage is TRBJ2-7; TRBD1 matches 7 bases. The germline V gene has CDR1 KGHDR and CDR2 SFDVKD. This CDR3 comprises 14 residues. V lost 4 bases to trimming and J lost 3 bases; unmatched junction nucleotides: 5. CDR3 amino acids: CATSDPGQSYEQYF. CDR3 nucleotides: TGTGCCACCAGTGACCCGGGACAGAGCTACGAGCAGTACTTC.

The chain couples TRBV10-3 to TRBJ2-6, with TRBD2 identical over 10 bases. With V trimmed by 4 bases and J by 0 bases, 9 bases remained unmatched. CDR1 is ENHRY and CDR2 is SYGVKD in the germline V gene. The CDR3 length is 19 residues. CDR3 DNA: TGTGCCATCAGTGGGGGAAGCGGGGGGGATCACTCTGGGGCCAACGTCCTGACTTTC. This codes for CAISGGSGGDHSGANVLTF.

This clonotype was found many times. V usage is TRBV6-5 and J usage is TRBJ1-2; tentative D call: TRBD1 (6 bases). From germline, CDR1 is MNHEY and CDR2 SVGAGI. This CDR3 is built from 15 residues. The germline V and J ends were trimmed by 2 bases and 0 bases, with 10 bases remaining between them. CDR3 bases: TGTGCCAGCAGTTACGATAGGACAGCTAACTATGGCTACACCTTC. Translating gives CASSYDRTANYGYTF.

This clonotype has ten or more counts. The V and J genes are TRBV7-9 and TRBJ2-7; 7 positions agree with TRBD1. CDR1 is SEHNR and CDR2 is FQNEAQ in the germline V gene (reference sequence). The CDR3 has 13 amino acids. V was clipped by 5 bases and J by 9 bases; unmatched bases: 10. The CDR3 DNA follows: TGTGCCAGCAGCATCGACAGGGCTAACGGGCAGTACTTC. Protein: CASSIDRANGQYF.

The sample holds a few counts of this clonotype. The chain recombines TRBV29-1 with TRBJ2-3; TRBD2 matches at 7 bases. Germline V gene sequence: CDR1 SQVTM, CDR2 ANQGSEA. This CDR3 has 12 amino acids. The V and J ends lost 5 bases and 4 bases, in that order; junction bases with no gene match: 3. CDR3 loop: CSVRLASDTQYF. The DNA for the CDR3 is TGCAGCGTTAGACTAGCCTCAGATACGCAGTATTTT.

CDR3 sequence reads: CASSIAQGGSSYEQYF. CDR3 nucleotides: TGTGCCAGTAGTATAGCACAGGGAGGTAGCTCCTACGAGCAGTACTTC. The V and J genes are TRBV19 and TRBJ2-7; possibly TRBD1 or TRBD2 for D (6 bases each). This CDR3 contains 16 residues. The germline V and J ends were trimmed by 1 base and 0 bases, with 13 bases remaining between them. Germline V gene data show CDR1 as LNHDA and CDR2 as SQIVND (reference sequence).

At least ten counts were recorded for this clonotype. In nucleotides, the CDR3 is TGCAGCGTTGTCACACTAGCGGGAGAAACAGATACGCAGTATTTT. This encodes CSVVTLAGETDTQYF. This chain connects TRBV29-1 to TRBJ2-3, with TRBD2 matching 11 bases. Trimming took 4 bases from V and 3 from J; bases not matched to a gene: 6. CDR3 length equals 15 residues. The V gene's germline CDR1 is SQVTM and CDR2 ANQGSEA.

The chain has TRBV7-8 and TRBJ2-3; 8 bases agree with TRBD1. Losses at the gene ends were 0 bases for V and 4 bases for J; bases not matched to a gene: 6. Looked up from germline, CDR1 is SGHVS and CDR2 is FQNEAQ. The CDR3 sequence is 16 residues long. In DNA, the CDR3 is TGTGCCAGCAGCTTAGCCCCAGGGGGCGCGCCAGATACGCAGTATTTT. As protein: CASSLAPGGAPDTQYF.

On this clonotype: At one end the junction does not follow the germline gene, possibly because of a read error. CDR3 loop: CSADLRDGGTDTRYF. The CDR3 nucleotides read TGCAGTGCGGACCTCCGGGACGGAGGCACAGATACGCGGTATTTT. This chain links TRBV20-1 with TRBJ2-3; D is possibly TRBD1 or TRBD2 (5 bases each). Per germline, CDR1 DFQATT and CDR2 SNEGSKA (reference sequence). The CDR3 has 15 amino acids.

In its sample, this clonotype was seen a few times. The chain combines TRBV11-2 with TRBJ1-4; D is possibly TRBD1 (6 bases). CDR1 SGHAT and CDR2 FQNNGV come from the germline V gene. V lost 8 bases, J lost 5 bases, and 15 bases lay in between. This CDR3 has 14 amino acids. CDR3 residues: CASGGLQANEKLFF. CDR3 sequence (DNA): TGTGCCAGCGGGGGGCTGCAAGCAAATGAAAAACTGTTTTTT.

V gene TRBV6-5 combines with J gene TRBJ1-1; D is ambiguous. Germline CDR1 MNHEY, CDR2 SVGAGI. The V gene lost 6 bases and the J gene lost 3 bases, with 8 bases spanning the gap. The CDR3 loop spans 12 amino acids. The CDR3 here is CASRSIDTEAFF. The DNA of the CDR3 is TGTGCCAGCAGATCAATTGACACTGAAGCTTTCTTT.

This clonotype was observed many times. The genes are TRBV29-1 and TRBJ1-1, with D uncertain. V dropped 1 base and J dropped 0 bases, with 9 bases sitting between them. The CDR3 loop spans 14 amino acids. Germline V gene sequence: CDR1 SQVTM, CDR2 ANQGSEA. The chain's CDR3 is CSVEALGLNTEAFF. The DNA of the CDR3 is TGCAGCGTTGAAGCGTTGGGCCTGAACACTGAAGCTTTCTTT.

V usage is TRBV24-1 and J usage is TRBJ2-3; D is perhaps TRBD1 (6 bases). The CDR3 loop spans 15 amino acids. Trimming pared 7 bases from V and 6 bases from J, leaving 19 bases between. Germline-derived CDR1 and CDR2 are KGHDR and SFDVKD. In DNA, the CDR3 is TGTGCCACCAGCCCCAGGGGATCCTTAGGGGATACGCAGTATTTT. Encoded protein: CATSPRGSLGDTQYF.

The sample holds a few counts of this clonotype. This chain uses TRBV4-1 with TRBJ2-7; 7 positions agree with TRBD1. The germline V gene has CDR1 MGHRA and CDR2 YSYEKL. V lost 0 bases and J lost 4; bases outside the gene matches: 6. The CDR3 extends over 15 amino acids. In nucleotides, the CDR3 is TGCGCCAGCAGCCAAGATCCAGGGGGTTTGTACGAGCAGTACTTC. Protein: CASSQDPGGLYEQYF.

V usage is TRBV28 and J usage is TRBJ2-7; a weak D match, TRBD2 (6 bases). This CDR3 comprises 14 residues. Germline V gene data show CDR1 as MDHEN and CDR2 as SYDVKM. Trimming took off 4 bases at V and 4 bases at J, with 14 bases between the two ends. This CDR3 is CASSWWREEYEQYF. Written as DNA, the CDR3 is TGTGCCAGCAGTTGGTGGAGGGAGGAGTACGAGCAGTACTTC.

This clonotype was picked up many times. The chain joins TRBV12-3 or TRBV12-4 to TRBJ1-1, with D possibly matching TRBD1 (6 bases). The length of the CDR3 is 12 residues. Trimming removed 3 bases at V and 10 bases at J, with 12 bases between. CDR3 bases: TGTGCCAGCAGTTTTCTCGGGGGCGCAGCTTTCTTT. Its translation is CASSFLGGAAFF.

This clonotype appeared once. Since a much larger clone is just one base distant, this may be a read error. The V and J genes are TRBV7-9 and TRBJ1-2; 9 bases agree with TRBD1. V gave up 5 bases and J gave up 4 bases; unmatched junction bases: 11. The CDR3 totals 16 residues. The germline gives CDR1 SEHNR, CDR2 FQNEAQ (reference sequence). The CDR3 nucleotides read TGTGCCAGCAGCGTAGAGTGGGGACAGGGTACCTATGGCTACACCTTC. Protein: CASSVEWGQGTYGYTF.